These 2 T cell receptor beta chains came from one sample sequenced in a study of blood T cell repertoires in COVID-19 (dated by TCRdb to the early 2020s). The library was produced with the immunoSEQ multiplex PCR assay. Drawn from immuneACCESS, this table holds only the in-frame rearrangements with V and J called that TCRdb kept. Clones are partly lost; checked studies trace under half to an unresolved V gene and leave the rest unexplained. In this sample the table shows some 180,000 clones, 84% of which occur a single time. Roughly 2.7% of the sample goes to the ten largest clones. The sequenced sample was peripheral blood. The receptors originated from a woman of 80 years or more with COVID-19, enrolled during active disease.

J is TRBJ1-1 and V is TRBV5-6; D possibly corresponds to TRBD1 (5 bases). Germline assignment: CDR1 SGHDT and CDR2 YYEEEE. V gave up 2 bases and J gave up 0 bases, with 14 bases separating them. This CDR3 region has 16 residues. The CDR3 nucleotides are TGTGCCAGCAGCTTACGTAGGGGTGTTCTGAACACTGAAGCTTTCTTT. This encodes CASSLRRGVLNTEAFF. Full variable domain (outside the CDR3, taken from reference TRBV5-6 and TRBJ1-1): DAGVTQSPTHLIKTRGQQVTLRCSPKSGHDTVSWYQQALGQGPQFIFQYYEEEERQRGNFPDRFSGHQFPNYSSELNVNALLLGDSALYLCASSLRRGVLNTEAFFGQGTRLTVV.

CDR3 amino acids: CASSFRSGYNEQFF. In nucleotides, the CDR3 is TGTGCCAGCAGCTTTAGGAGCGGCTACAATGAGCAGTTCTTC. This chain links TRBV11-2 with TRBJ2-1, with D possibly TRBD2 on 5 matching bases. The CDR3 has 14 amino acids. Trimming removed 3 bases at V and 3 bases at J, with 9 bases between. CDR1 is SGHAT and CDR2 is FQNNGV in the germline V gene.